This entry features one TCR beta chain sequence. No antigen is known for it. Germline V lookup: CDR1 MNHNS, CDR2 SASEGT. This CDR3 comprises 15 residues. The V and J ends lost 8 bases and 4 bases respectively, with 17 bases between them. This entry comes from a study of T cells in Graves' hyperthyroidism and ophthalmopathy. Whole-study findings and limits: The model foresaw ophthalmopathy a median roughly 6.6 months prior to onset.

Amplification of TCR beta CDR3 regions used RNA as the template. First-round RT-PCR of the TCR CDR3 relied on the HTBI primer set. TCRdb re-called the multiplex PCR reads through MiXCR, storing one row per CDR3 protein. The sample yields approximately 320,000 distinct CDR3 sequences, around 16% seen once. Over 18 months, lack of ophthalmopathy progression marked Graves' hyperthyroidism as stable. PBMCs were sourced from around 10 ml fresh peripheral blood. The chain uses TRBV6-1 and TRBJ2-2, with a weak D call TRBD2 (6 bases). Sequencing was done on a sample of blood. The sequence came from a man under 40 with Graves' hyperthyroidism. The CDR3 bases are TGTGCCAGCCTCCGACCGGGAGCTAGCACCGGGGAGCTGTTTTTT. Encoded protein: CASLRPGASTGELFF.